This entry lists 10 T cell receptor beta chains sequenced from one sample in a study of cytomegalovirus exposure and HLA in healthy donors (TCRdb year 2017). Receptors were amplified or captured by the immunoSEQ multiplex PCR assay. For the multiplex PCR, a mixture combining 60 forward primers for TCR Vbeta segments and 13 reverse primers for TCR Jbeta segments was used. TCRdb obtained this table from immuneACCESS and retained in-frame rearrangements with V and J assigned. These tables miss some clones; where compared with another copy, unresolved V genes account for less than half of the shortfall, and the remainder is unexplained. The sample contains about 220,000 clones, over 65% of them found a single time. The ten largest clones take up over 0.55% of the sample. Sequencing was done on a sample of PBMCs. The source of these receptors is a man between 18 and 35 years old in good health and CMV-seronegative.

The chain uses TRBV30 and TRBJ2-7; tentatively, D is TRBD1 (6 bases). The CDR3 spans 12 residues. The V end lost 2 bases, the J end lost 3 bases, and 8 bases lay between the germline ends. Germline values: CDR1 GTSNPN, CDR2 SVGIG (reference sequence). CDR3 protein: CAWSTGNYEQYF. Written as DNA, the CDR3 is TGTGCCTGGAGTACAGGGAACTACGAGCAGTACTTC.

The J gene is TRBJ1-2, the V gene TRBV28; TRBD1 matches 7 bases. The germline gives CDR1 MDHEN, CDR2 SYDVKM. CDR3 size: 16 residues. The V and J ends lost 5 bases and 3 bases, in that order; junction bases with no gene match: 12. CDR3 protein: CASSTATGDGYYGYTF. CDR3 sequence (DNA): TGTGCCAGCAGTACGGCTACAGGGGATGGGTACTATGGCTACACCTTC.

This chain uses TRBV4-2 with TRBJ2-1, with 7 bases fitting TRBD2. With V trimmed by 0 bases and J by 12 bases, 14 bases remained unmatched. Germline V lookup: CDR1 LGHNA, CDR2 YNFKEQ. CDR3 length equals 16 residues. The chain's CDR3 is CASSQDPVGDPGGQFF. The CDR3, as DNA: TGTGCCAGCAGCCAAGATCCGGTAGGGGACCCGGGGGGGCAGTTCTTC.

This chain connects TRBV29-1 to TRBJ2-3; 15 nucleotides agree with TRBD2. Trimming cost V 6 bases and J 6 bases; bases outside gene matches: 4. The CDR3 covers 14 residues. Germline V lookup: CDR1 SQVTM, CDR2 ANQGSEA. This CDR3 is CSVWTSGRGDTQYF. The CDR3 bases are TGCAGCGTGTGGACTAGCGGGAGGGGGGATACGCAGTATTTT.

This chain joins TRBV27 and TRBJ2-7; D might be TRBD1 (5 bases). The CDR3 has 15 amino acids. The ends were cut back, 5 bases at V and 4 bases at J, with 18 bases in the middle. Germline V gene lookup returns CDR1 MNHEY and CDR2 SMNVEV (reference sequence). CDR3 in amino acids: CASSKAISREYEQYF. The CDR3 nucleotides read TGTGCCAGCAGTAAAGCAATTTCCAGGGAATACGAGCAGTACTTC.

This clone was seen more than once but under ten times. The chain is built from TRBV19 and TRBJ1-1, with 9 nucleotides matching TRBD1. This CDR3 has 14 amino acids. V lost 4 bases and J lost 11; bases outside the gene matches: 11. Germline V gene data show CDR1 as LNHDA and CDR2 as SQIVND (reference sequence). DNA of the CDR3: TGTGCCAGTAGTAAGGAGGGACAGGGAATAGGCGCTTTCTTT. Protein product: CASSKEGQGIGAFF.

The CDR3, as DNA: TGTGCCAGCAGTGACCCACAGCAGGATACGCAGTATTTT. It specifies CASSDPQQDTQYF. The J gene is TRBJ2-3, the V gene TRBV2; D is undetermined. The CDR3 extends over 13 amino acids. Germline loops: CDR1 SNHLY, CDR2 FYNNEI. Trimming left V 3 bases short and J 6 bases short, with 10 bases between.

This chain's CDR3 is CASSYSMPVDGYTF. The DNA for the CDR3 is TGTGCCAGCAGTTACTCGATGCCGGTGGATGGCTACACCTTC. The rearrangement links TRBV6-5 to TRBJ1-2; D ambiguous. The CDR3 length is 14 residues. V dropped 0 bases and J dropped 6 bases, with 11 bases sitting between them. Germline V gene sequence: CDR1 MNHEY, CDR2 SVGAGI.

The chain employs TRBV7-8 and TRBJ1-5; 9 nucleotides match TRBD1. Germline CDR1 reads SGHVS; CDR2 reads FQNEAQ. The J segment lost 5 bases and the V segment lost 5 bases, leaving 4 bases of the junction unmatched. The CDR3 has 14 residues. The CDR3 here is CASSPDRGDQPQHF. For the CDR3, the DNA is TGTGCCAGCAGCCCGGACAGGGGAGATCAGCCCCAGCATTTT.

The chain links TRBV19 to TRBJ1-1; D remains ambiguous. The CDR3 sequence is 12 residues long. Germline V gene sequence: CDR1 LNHDA, CDR2 SQIVND (reference sequence). Trimming took off 8 bases at V and 5 bases at J, with 12 bases between the two ends. The CDR3 is CASAALRTEAFF. The CDR3 DNA reads as TGTGCCAGTGCCGCTCTGCGGACTGAAGCTTTCTTT.